What follows is one TCR beta chain and its context. As yet, its antigen is unknown. These data belong to a study of OX40 agonist ivuxolimab in advanced cancers. Study background: An agonistic anti-OX40 (CD134) antibody, ivuxolimab, was used to treat the patients.

Measured with immunoSEQ multiplex PCR; TCRdb has only the in-frame clones, and not every one. The sample comprises tens of thousands of clones, around 87% of which are singletons, and over 2% rests with the top ten. Study-wide findings and caveats: Mean expanded clone counts were higher in CD8+ than CD4+ T cells. Patients who responded partially at 0.1-3.0 mg/kg showed clonal expansion ranking among the lowest. Both blood CD4+ and CD8+ T cells showed clonal growth by week 6 at 0.1 to 3.0 mg/kg.

The origin of this receptor is an adult with an advanced solid tumor such as melanoma, head and neck, liver or kidney cancer. The source was CD4+ or CD8+ T cells sorted from blood, collected in a trial of the OX40 agonist ivuxolimab.

The DNA of the CDR3 is TGTGCCAGCAGCTCCACACGGGGGAGTGACATTCAGTACTTC. Residues: CASSSTRGSDIQYF. This chain links TRBV7-9 with TRBJ2-4, with D maybe TRBD2 (6 bases). V dropped 4 bases and J dropped 8 bases, with 15 bases sitting between them. The V gene's germline CDR1 is SEHNR and CDR2 FQNEAQ (reference sequence). The CDR3 length is 14 residues.